This T cell receptor (beta chain) was identified during a study of CD4 T cells in relation to SARS-CoV-2 and coronaviruses. Study conclusions and caveats: In roughly 60% of donors, memory CD4+ clonotypes crossrecognized SARS-CoV-2 and at least one common cold coronavirus spike.

Cryopreserved PBMCs were CD4-enriched, then split into naive and memory cells. TCRdb keeps only in-frame clones here, not all; method: immunoSEQ multiplex PCR. This sample has about 38,000 clones; roughly 90% occur once, and the top ten carry roughly a tenth. With respect to this clone: Its target is unknown.

V was clipped by 5 bases and J by 1 base, with 14 bases between them. The CDR3 totals 15 residues. The germline gives CDR1 SGHRS, CDR2 YFSETQ. Sequenced material: memory CD4+ T cells from PBMCs. This TCR was sampled from an adult with COVID-19. V and J are TRBV5-1 and TRBJ2-3; D is undetermined. CDR3 in amino acids: CASSYNSGGTDTQYF. The CDR3, as DNA: TGCGCCAGCAGTTACAACTCAGGAGGCACAGATACGCAGTATTTT.